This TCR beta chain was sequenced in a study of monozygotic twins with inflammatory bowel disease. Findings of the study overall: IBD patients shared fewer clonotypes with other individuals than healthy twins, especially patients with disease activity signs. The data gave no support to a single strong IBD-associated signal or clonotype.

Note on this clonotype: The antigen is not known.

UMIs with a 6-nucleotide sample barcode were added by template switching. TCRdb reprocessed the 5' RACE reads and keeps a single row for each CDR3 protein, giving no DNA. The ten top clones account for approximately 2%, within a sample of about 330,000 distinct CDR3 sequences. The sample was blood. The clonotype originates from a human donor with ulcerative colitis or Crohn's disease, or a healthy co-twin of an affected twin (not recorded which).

CDR3 sequence: CASSQGQPSIYEQYF. This chain joins TRBV5-1 and TRBJ2-7; TCRdb returns TRBD2, unconfirmable since there is no DNA. In germline, CDR1 is SGHRS, CDR2 YFSETQ. The CDR3 sequence is 15 residues long.